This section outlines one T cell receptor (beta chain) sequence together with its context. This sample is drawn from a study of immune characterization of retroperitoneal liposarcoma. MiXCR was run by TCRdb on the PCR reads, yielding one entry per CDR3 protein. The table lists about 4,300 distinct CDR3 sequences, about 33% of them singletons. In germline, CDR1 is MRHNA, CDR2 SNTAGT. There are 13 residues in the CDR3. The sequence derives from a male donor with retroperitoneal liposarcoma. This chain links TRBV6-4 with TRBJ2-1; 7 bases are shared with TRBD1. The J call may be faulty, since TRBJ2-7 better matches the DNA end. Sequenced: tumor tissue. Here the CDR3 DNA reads TGTGCCAGCAGTGACCGGGACAGCAATGAGCAGTACTTC. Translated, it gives CASSDRDSNEQYF.